These 20 T cell receptor beta chains originate from one sample sequenced in a study of T cells in Graves' hyperthyroidism and ophthalmopathy. The TCR beta CDR3 regions underwent amplification using RNA transcripts as the source. HTBI primers drove first-round RT-PCR of the TCR CDR3. TCRdb fed the multiplex PCR reads into MiXCR, producing one record per CDR3 protein. The sample shows about 400,000 distinct CDR3 sequences, about 25% of them seen only once. The specimen was blood. The receptor source for this set is a man in his fifties or sixties with Graves' hyperthyroidism.

This clonotype appeared once. The chain carries TRBV6-5 and TRBJ2-7; no firm D call. Germline V gene sequence: CDR1 MNHEY, CDR2 SVGAGI. Trimming shortened V by 0 bases and J by 7 bases, and 7 bases separated the two germline ends. The CDR3 spans 12 residues. CDR3 DNA: TGTGCCAGCAGTTACTCGGCCAGTGAGCAGTACTTC. Protein sequence: CASSYSASEQYF.

The CDR3 DNA reads as TGTGCCAGCGCACTACGACAGGAGGGCTCCTACGAGCAGTACTTC. It yields the protein CASALRQEGSYEQYF. V gene TRBV6-1 combines with J gene TRBJ2-7; D may be TRBD1 or TRBD2 (6 bases each). The CDR3 extends over 15 amino acids. Germline values: CDR1 MNHNS, CDR2 SASEGT. V was cut by 8 bases and J by 0 bases, with 17 bases left in between.

The chain uses TRBV3-1 and TRBJ2-2, with D hard to call. This CDR3 has 15 amino acids. Trimming took off 1 base at V and 1 base at J, with 7 bases between the two ends. Germline lookup yields CDR1 LGHDT and CDR2 YNNKEL (reference sequence). Written as DNA, the CDR3 is TGTGCCAGCAGCCAAGGGCTGCTGAACACCGGGGAGCTGTTTTTT. This encodes CASSQGLLNTGELFF.

This chain links TRBV3-1 with TRBJ2-2, with D perhaps given as TRBD1 or TRBD2 (5 bases each). Germline V gene sequence: CDR1 LGHDT, CDR2 YNNKEL (reference sequence). The CDR3 extends over 12 amino acids. V lost 8 bases and J lost 6, with 10 bases in between. This CDR3 reads CASARGPGELFF. In DNA, the CDR3 is TGTGCCAGCGCCCGGGGCCCCGGGGAGCTGTTTTTT.

The rearrangement uses TRBV18 and TRBJ2-1; the match to TRBD2 covers 8 bases. CDR3 length: 18 residues. V trimming: 0 bases; J trimming: 2 bases; junction bases outside the gene matches: 9. Germline loops: CDR1 KGHSH, CDR2 LQKENI. CDR3 sequence (DNA): TGTGCCAGCTCACCACCGAGGTTGCGGGAGGTCACCTACAATGAGCAGTTCTTC. It translates to CASSPPRLREVTYNEQFF.

This clonotype was counted only a few times. This chain connects TRBV12-3 or TRBV12-4 to TRBJ1-2; 7 bases line up with TRBD1. CDR3 length: 14 residues. V trimming: 4 bases; J trimming: 6 bases; junction bases outside the gene matches: 8. As DNA, the CDR3 is TGTGCCAGCAGTTACAGGGGACTAGGTAATGGCTACACCTTC. Amino acids: CASSYRGLGNGYTF.

The rearrangement uses TRBV10-1 and TRBJ2-1; D is possibly TRBD2 (6 bases). V lost 5 bases to trimming and J lost 5 bases, with 19 bases between them. This CDR3 spans 16 amino acids. CDR1 WNHNN and CDR2 SYGVQD come from the germline V gene (reference sequence). The CDR3 is CASSLASGESNNEQFF. The CDR3, as DNA: TGCGCCAGCAGTCTTGCATCGGGGGAAAGTAACAATGAGCAGTTCTTC.

V and J are TRBV7-8 and TRBJ2-7; 8 nucleotides match TRBD1. The ends lost 0 bases at V and 4 bases at J; junction bases unmatched: 11. Per germline, CDR1 SGHVS and CDR2 FQNEAQ. The CDR3 loop spans 17 amino acids. The CDR3 DNA reads TGTGCCAGCAGCTTAGCGATCTTCGGCAGGGGGCAATACGAGCAGTACTTC. It yields the protein CASSLAIFGRGQYEQYF.

The chain is built from TRBV11-2 and TRBJ2-7; 10 nucleotides line up with TRBD1. J was trimmed by 2 bases and V by 3 bases; bases with no gene match: 4. This CDR3 spans 15 amino acids. CDR1 and CDR2 (germline): SGHAT, FQNNGV. CDR3 region: CASSFGTGVPYEQYF. The CDR3 DNA is TGTGCCAGCAGCTTTGGGACAGGGGTACCCTACGAGCAGTACTTC.

Comment on this clonotype: A single base separates this from a much larger clone, so it may be a read error. The chain couples TRBV18 to TRBJ1-1; TRBD1 might be the D (6 bases). Germline V gene lookup returns CDR1 KGHSH and CDR2 LQKENI. This CDR3 is 15 amino acids long. CDR3: CASPPRGTSNTEAFF. The CDR3 region has the DNA TGTGCCAGCCCACCCCGCGGGACATCGAACACTGAAGCTTTCTTT.

This clonotype has ten or more counts. The rearrangement joins TRBV27 to TRBJ2-7; 7 nucleotides align to TRBD1. Germline V lookup: CDR1 MNHEY, CDR2 SMNVEV (reference sequence). CDR3 length: 15 residues. V lost 4 bases to trimming and J lost 3 bases; unmatched junction nucleotides: 9. The CDR3 bases are TGTGCCAGCAGTTCACTGACAGGGTGGGACTACGAGCAGTACTTC. This translates into CASSSLTGWDYEQYF.

In DNA, the CDR3 is TGTGCCAGCAGAGATACGACATGGAACACTGAAGCTTTCTTT. Translating it yields CASRDTTWNTEAFF. This rearrangement joins TRBV2 to TRBJ1-1; D gene uncertain. CDR3 length: 14 residues. V was pared by 6 bases and J by 1 base, with 12 bases between. Germline values: CDR1 SNHLY, CDR2 FYNNEI.

This clonotype was recorded many times. The chain carries TRBV6-1 and TRBJ2-1, with 11 bases matching TRBD2. V lost 6 bases and J lost 7; bases outside the gene matches: 8. Germline V lookup: CDR1 MNHNS, CDR2 SASEGT. This CDR3 has 15 amino acids. The CDR3 region has the DNA TGTGCCAGCAGACCTGGGACTAGCGGCCGAAATGAGCAGTTCTTC. This sequence encodes CASRPGTSGRNEQFF.

This clonotype appeared a few times. The chain links TRBV6-1 to TRBJ2-7; TRBD1 might be the D (5 bases). Trimming pared 6 bases from V and 4 bases from J, leaving 19 bases between. Germline V CDR1 and CDR2: MNHNS, SASEGT. There are 15 residues in the CDR3. The CDR3 sequence: CASRAEPGKTYEQYF. The CDR3 DNA is TGTGCCAGCAGAGCTGAGCCAGGGAAGACTTACGAGCAGTACTTC.

This clonotype has only a few counts. J is TRBJ2-3 and V is TRBV14; 11 nucleotides align to TRBD2. CDR3 length: 14 amino acids. Trimming at V came to 5 bases and at J to 4 bases, leaving 2 bases not matched to a gene. Germline V gene data show CDR1 as SGHDN and CDR2 as FVKESK. CDR3 loop: CASSISGRADTQYF. CDR3 coding DNA: TGTGCCAGCAGCATTAGCGGGAGGGCAGATACGCAGTATTTT.

The chain recombines TRBV10-3 with TRBJ2-7; D is uncertain. Germline V lookup: CDR1 ENHRY, CDR2 SYGVKD. The CDR3 covers 13 residues. The ends were cut back, 2 bases at V and 0 bases at J, with 5 bases in the middle. The CDR3 loop reads CAISEEISYEQYF. As DNA, the CDR3 is TGTGCCATCAGTGAGGAGATCTCCTACGAGCAGTACTTC.

The chain carries TRBV12-5 and TRBJ2-6; D ambiguous. The CDR3 has 16 amino acids. V gave up 0 bases and J gave up 2 bases, with 8 bases separating them. The germline V gene encodes CDR1 LGHNT and CDR2 FRNRAP. In DNA form, the CDR3 reads TGTGCTAGTGGTTTGGTACTGGGGACTGGGGCCAACGTCCTGACTTTC. This encodes CASGLVLGTGANVLTF. Combining the CDR3 with reference TRBV12-5 and TRBJ2-6 gives the whole variable domain DARVTQTPRHKVTEMGQEVTMRCQPILGHNTVFWYRQTMMQGLELLAYFRNRAPLDDSGMPKDRFSAEMPDATLATLKIQPSEPRDSAVYFCASGLVLGTGANVLTFGAGSRLTVL.

This clonotype has only one observation. The V gene is TRBV27, the J gene TRBJ2-6; D may be TRBD1 (6 bases). Deletions cut 6 bases from V and 0 bases from J, with 21 bases between. This CDR3 comprises 19 residues. Looked up from germline, CDR1 is MNHEY and CDR2 is SMNVEV (reference sequence). The DNA of the CDR3 is TGTGCCAGCAGGCTAATCCAGGGGCAGGGGCGCTCTGGGGCCAACGTCCTGACTTTC. The encoded protein is CASRLIQGQGRSGANVLTF.

This clonotype was observed a handful of times. V is TRBV2 and J is TRBJ1-1; D remains unclear. Trimming took off 8 bases at V and 2 bases at J, with 6 bases between the two ends. Germline V gene sequence: CDR1 SNHLY, CDR2 FYNNEI. This CDR3 has 11 amino acids. The CDR3 DNA reads TGTGCCAGCGTGATCAACACTGAAGCTTTCTTT. Its protein is CASVINTEAFF.

Note on this clonotype: A far larger clone is one base from this, pointing to a likely read error. The chain has TRBV6-1 and TRBJ1-1, with 7 nucleotides matching TRBD1. Germline CDR1 reads MNHNS; CDR2 reads SASEGT. The CDR3 has 14 amino acids. V shed 5 bases, J shed 4 bases, and the junction held 7 bases outside the gene matches. The CDR3 is CASSRQGLSTEAFF. In nucleotides, the CDR3 is TGTGCCAGCAGTCGACAGGGATTGAGCACTGAAGCTTTCTTT.